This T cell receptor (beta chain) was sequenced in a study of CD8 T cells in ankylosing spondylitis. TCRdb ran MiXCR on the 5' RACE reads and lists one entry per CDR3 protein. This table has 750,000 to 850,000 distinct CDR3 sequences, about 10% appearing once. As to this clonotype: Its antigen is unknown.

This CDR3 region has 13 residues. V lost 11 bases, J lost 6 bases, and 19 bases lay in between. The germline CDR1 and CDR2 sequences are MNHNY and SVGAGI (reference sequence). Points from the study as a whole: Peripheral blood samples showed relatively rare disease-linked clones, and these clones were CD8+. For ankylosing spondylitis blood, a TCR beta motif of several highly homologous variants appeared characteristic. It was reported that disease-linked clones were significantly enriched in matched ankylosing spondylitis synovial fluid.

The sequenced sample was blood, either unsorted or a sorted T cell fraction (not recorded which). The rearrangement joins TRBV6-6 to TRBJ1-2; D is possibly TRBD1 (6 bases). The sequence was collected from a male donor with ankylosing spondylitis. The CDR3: CAGAQGRENGYTF. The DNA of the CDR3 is TGTGCCGGCGCACAGGGACGGGAAAATGGCTACACCTTC.